Listed below are T cell receptor beta chains from one sample, sequenced in a study of blood T cell repertoires in COVID-19. TCRdb's copy holds only in-frame clones and misses some; the assay was immunoSEQ multiplex PCR. Altogether about 84,000 clones are present, around four fifths being singletons, with the ten largest covering roughly two fifths. Material: peripheral blood. The receptors stem from an older man with active or convalescent COVID-19. Each CDR3 is given with its conserved first and last residue. Each record gives: J gene, V gene, D gene, clone size, CDR3 DNA, CDR3 protein. The D gene is left open where the match is weak. Only some rows state a clone size, as once, few, many or a class for expanded clones.

TRBJ1-1 TRBV5-5 . . TGTGCCAGCAGCTCGAGTTACCTCCTGAACACTGAAGCTTTCTTT CASSSSYLLNTEAFF
TRBJ1-5 TRBV19 TRBD1 . TGTGCCAGTAGCGCTCTTCCCCACAGGGGTGATCAGCCCCAGCATTTT CASSALPHRGDQPQHF
TRBJ2-1 TRBV21-1 . few TGTGCCAGCAGCCGTACGAGCTCCTACAATGAGCAGTTCTTC CASSRTSSYNEQFF
TRBJ1-2 TRBV25-1 TRBD1 . TGTGCCAGCAGTGACTGGAAGGGGGCTTATGACTATGGCTACACCTTC CASSDWKGAYDYGYTF
TRBJ2-2 TRBV19 TRBD1 few TGTGCCAGTACCATGGGACAGAGTAAGACCGGGGAGCTGTTTTTT CASTMGQSKTGELFF
TRBJ1-6 TRBV3-1/TRBV3-2 TRBD1 . TGTGCCAGCACTCCAACCAGGGACAGACCACCCCTCCACTTT CASTPTRDRPPLHF
TRBJ1-5 TRBV6-5 TRBD1 . TGTGCCAGCAGTCCAGGGGGCTTAAGCAATCAGCCCCAGCATTTT CASSPGGLSNQPQHF
TRBJ2-4 TRBV11-2 TRBD2 . TGTGCCAGCAGCGGACTAGCGAGAAACATTCAGTACTTC CASSGLARNIQYF
TRBJ2-3 TRBV3-1/TRBV3-2 TRBD2 . TGTGCCAGCAGCCCCCGTAGGGCTAGCGGGACAGATACGCAGTATTTT CASSPRRASGTDTQYF
TRBJ1-1 TRBV6-5 . . TGTGCCAGCAGTTCGTACAGCTCCGAGGCTTTCTTT CASSSYSSEAFF
TRBJ1-1 TRBV5-1 . . TGCGCCAGCAGCGTTTACAGGGTTGAGGAAGCTTTCTTT CASSVYRVEEAFF
TRBJ2-5 TRBV28 TRBD2 . TGTGCCAGCAGGGGACTAGCGGGAATTCCAGAGACCCAGTACTTC CASRGLAGIPETQYF
TRBJ1-2 TRBV7-9 . . TGTGCCAGCAGCTTCTGGGACACTTCTAACTATGGCTACACCTTC CASSFWDTSNYGYTF
TRBJ2-1 TRBV5-1 TRBD2 . TGCGCCAGCAGCTTCCGCAGCGGGAGTTTTAGTGAGCAGTTCTTC CASSFRSGSFSEQFF
TRBJ1-2 TRBV24-1 TRBD1 . TGTGCCACCAGTGACCGACAAGGGGGCGACTATGGCTACACCTTC CATSDRQGGDYGYTF
TRBJ1-5 TRBV10-3 . . TGTGCCATCAGTGGCGGAGAAGCAGCCTTTTCGGGCAATCAGCCCCAGCATTTT CAISGGEAAFSGNQPQHF
TRBJ1-1 TRBV28 TRBD1 . TGTGCCAGCCCTCCCACACAGGGGGCAGGTGTGAACACTGAAGCTTTCTTT CASPPTQGAGVNTEAFF
TRBJ2-5 TRBV5-5 . . TGTGCCAGCAGCTTGGCAGCGTGGCAAGAGACCCAGTACTTC CASSLAAWQETQYF
TRBJ2-1 TRBV3-1/TRBV3-2 . . TGTGCCAGCAGCCAATCCCCTGGGACACACAATGAGCAGTTCTTC CASSQSPGTHNEQFF
TRBJ2-1 TRBV2 TRBD1 . TGTGCCAGCCTCCCCGGGACAGGCTACAATGAGCAGTTCTTC CASLPGTGYNEQFF
TRBJ2-1 TRBV11-3 . . TGTGCCAGCAGCTTTTTGACGGGAGCCGGCAATGAGCAGTTCTTC CASSFLTGAGNEQFF
TRBJ1-6 TRBV19 . . TGTGCCAGTAGTATACGTCCCGAGAATTCACCCCTCCACTTT CASSIRPENSPLHF
TRBJ1-1 TRBV5-1 . . TGCGCCAGCAGCTTGGATTCCCTGGGAGGGAACACTGAAGCTTTCTTT CASSLDSLGGNTEAFF
TRBJ1-2 TRBV7-9 . . TGTGCCAGCAGCTTAGTCGCGGGGCATGGCTACACCTTC CASSLVAGHGYTF
TRBJ1-1 TRBV7-2 . . TGTGCCAGCAGCCCCGGACAGATGAACACTGAAGCTTTCTTT CASSPGQMNTEAFF
TRBJ2-1 TRBV19 TRBD1 few TGTGCCAGTAGTATATCCGGGACAGGGGACAATGAGCAGTTCTTC CASSISGTGDNEQFF
TRBJ2-7 TRBV13 TRBD2 . TGTGCCAGCAGATTTACCGGGACTAGCGAATACGAGCAGTACTTC CASRFTGTSEYEQYF
TRBJ2-1 TRBV7-2 . . TGTGCCAGCAGCAAGAACGCAGGAGGTGAGCAGTTCTTC CASSKNAGGEQFF
TRBJ1-2 TRBV18 . once TGTGCCAGCTCACAGGAGGGTGGATCCTCCTTCTATGGCTACACCTTC CASSQEGGSSFYGYTF
TRBJ1-2 TRBV7-2 TRBD1 . TGTGCCAGCAGCTTAGGTCCGGTTCGGACAGGCACCTACTATGGCTACACCTTC CASSLGPVRTGTYYGYTF
TRBJ1-1 TRBV3-1/TRBV3-2 . few TGTGCCAGCAGCCAAGGGATCAGGGTCGGAATTGAAGCTTTCTTT CASSQGIRVGIEAFF
TRBJ2-2 TRBV5-6 . . TGTGCCAGCAGCTTGGGGGGCGTCGGGGAGCTGTTTTTT CASSLGGVGELFF
TRBJ2-7 TRBV3-1/TRBV3-2 . . TGTGCCAGCAGCCAAGGTGTAGGGGCGCCCTACGAGCAGTACTTC CASSQGVGAPYEQYF
TRBJ2-1 TRBV9 . . TGTGCCAGCAGCGTAGGAGCGGGCTCCTACAATGAGCAGTTCTTC CASSVGAGSYNEQFF
TRBJ2-1 TRBV10-1 TRBD1 . TGCGCCAGCAGTGGACCGGGACAGGGTCAAAATGAGCAGTTCTTC CASSGPGQGQNEQFF
TRBJ1-5 TRBV5-6 . once TGTGCCAGCAGCTTGGGCACGGTTTATCAGCCCCAGCATTTT CASSLGTVYQPQHF
TRBJ1-5 TRBV7-2 . . TGTGCCAGCAGCGGAGGGGGGGATCAGCCCCAGCATTTT CASSGGGDQPQHF
TRBJ1-1 TRBV12-3/TRBV12-4 . . TGTGCCAGCATCACAGGTGCTGGGGCTGAAGCTTTCTTT CASITGAGAEAFF
TRBJ2-7 TRBV3-1/TRBV3-2 . . TGTGCCAGCAGCCAAGATTCGGTAGTGGAGCAGTACTTC CASSQDSVVEQYF
TRBJ1-2 TRBV5-1 . once TGCGCCAGCAGCTTGTTGACAGGCGAGCATGGCTACACCTTC CASSLLTGEHGYTF
TRBJ1-2 TRBV19 . . TGTGCCAGTAGTGTACGCCGGACAACCAGTACCTATGGCTACACCTTC CASSVRRTTSTYGYTF
TRBJ2-1 TRBV4-3 TRBD2 . TGCGCCAGCGGACGAGGAAGCGGGAGTAACTCCTACAATGAGCAGTTCTTC CASGRGSGSNSYNEQFF
TRBJ1-1 TRBV28 TRBD1 . TGTGCCAGCAGTCGCACAGGGGTGAACACTGAAGCTTTCTTT CASSRTGVNTEAFF
TRBJ2-1 TRBV7-3 TRBD2 . TGTGCCAGCAGCCCAGCCCTAGCGGGGGGCAATGAGCAGTTCTTC CASSPALAGGNEQFF
TRBJ2-7 TRBV18 . . TGTGCCAGCTCACCACGAGGGTTTGGTGAGCAGTACTTC CASSPRGFGEQYF
TRBJ1-6 TRBV11-2 TRBD1 once TGTGCCAGCAGCTCAACAGGGGGCACGGGTAATTCACCCCTCCACTTT CASSSTGGTGNSPLHF
TRBJ2-2 TRBV7-2 . . TGTGCCAGCAGCTTAGATACGGGAAACACCGGGGAGCTGTTTTTT CASSLDTGNTGELFF
TRBJ2-1 TRBV30 . . TGTGCCTGGAGTGTTGGTGGGGAGGATGAGCAGTTCTTC CAWSVGGEDEQFF
TRBJ2-5 TRBV3-1/TRBV3-2 TRBD2 . TGTGCCAGCAGCCACAAAGCGGGAGATTTCCAAGAGACCCAGTACTTC CASSHKAGDFQETQYF
TRBJ2-1 TRBV7-2 . . TGTGCCAGCAGCTCAGACAGGTGGGATGAGCAGTTCTTC CASSSDRWDEQFF
TRBJ1-5 TRBV2 . . TGTGCCAGCAGTGATGGAGGGCAAAATCAGCCCCAGCATTTT CASSDGGQNQPQHF
TRBJ2-2 TRBV9 . few TGTGCCAGCAGCGTAGGAGGAGGGGAATTCACCGGGGAGCTGTTTTTT CASSVGGGEFTGELFF
TRBJ2-5 TRBV29-1 TRBD1 . TGCAGCGTTGAACGTGGGACAGAAGAGACCCAGTACTTC CSVERGTEETQYF
TRBJ2-3 TRBV5-1 . few TGCGCCAGCAGCTTCCCTATCCGCACAGATACGCAGTATTTT CASSFPIRTDTQYF
TRBJ1-1 TRBV6-8 TRBD1 . TGTGCCAGCAGTTACTCCAGGGGGCTCATCACTGAAGCTTTCTTT CASSYSRGLITEAFF
TRBJ1-2 TRBV19 . once TGTGCCAGTAGTAGTGGGGGCTCGATCGATGGCTACACCTTC CASSSGGSIDGYTF
TRBJ2-1 TRBV27 TRBD2 once TGTGCCAGCAGTTTAATACTAGCGGAGCACTCCTACAATGAGCAGTTCTTC CASSLILAEHSYNEQFF
TRBJ2-1 TRBV6-2/TRBV6-3 TRBD2 . TGTGCCAGCAGTTACAGGACTAGGTTGGAGCAGTTCTTC CASSYRTRLEQFF
TRBJ2-5 TRBV29-1 TRBD2 . TGCAGCGTAGATACCGGACTAGCGGGAGCTGCAGAGACCCAGTACTTC CSVDTGLAGAAETQYF
TRBJ2-1 TRBV9 TRBD2 . TGTGCCAGCAGCAGTCGGGACTACCCCTACAATGAGCAGTTCTTC CASSSRDYPYNEQFF